Following are 23 T cell receptor beta chains from one sample sequenced in a study of cytomegalovirus exposure and HLA in healthy donors. The PCR used 60 Vbeta and 13 Jbeta primers. This table comes from immunoSEQ multiplex PCR, and its TCRdb copy is limited to in-frame clones, with some not included. Of approximately 150,000 clones in the sample, approximately 80% were seen once. Sequencing was done on a sample of PBMCs. These receptors were obtained from a woman between 40 and 50 years old in good health and CMV-seronegative.

This clone was seen more than once but under ten times. In DNA, the CDR3 is TGTGCCAGCAGCCACTCAGGGACAGATACGCAGTATTTT. Translating it yields CASSHSGTDTQYF. The chain recombines TRBV7-3 with TRBJ2-3; maybe TRBD1 (5 bases). Trimming cost V 5 bases and J 3 bases, with 9 bases left between them. CDR1 SGHTA and CDR2 FQGTGA come from the germline V gene. This CDR3 region has 13 residues. The full variable domain, with the rest looked up from reference TRBV7-3 and TRBJ2-3, is GAGVSQTPSNKVTEKGKYVELRCDPISGHTALYWYRQSLGQGPEFLIYFQGTGAADDSGLPNDRFFAVRPEGSVSTLKIQRTERGDSAVYLCASSHSGTDTQYFGPGTRLTVL.

The chain couples TRBV28 to TRBJ2-7; 14 bases agree with TRBD2. The CDR3 sequence is 15 residues long. Germline CDR1 is MDHEN and CDR2 is SYDVKM. Trimming took 7 bases from V and 6 from J; bases not matched to a gene: 8. In nucleotides, the CDR3 is TGTGCCAGCAATAGACTAGCGGGAGGGCCGAGCGAGCAGTACTTC. It is translated as CASNRLAGGPSEQYF. The variable domain in full, with the rest retrieved from reference TRBV28 and TRBJ2-7, is DVKVTQSSRYLVKRTGEKVFLECVQDMDHENMFWYRQDPGLGLRLIYFSYDVKMKEKGDIPEGYSVSREKKERFSLILESASTNQTSMYLCASNRLAGGPSEQYFGPGTRLTVT.

For this clone: The same CDR3 can be traced to other DNA sequences in this sample. The chain links TRBV29-1 to TRBJ2-7; the D gene is possibly TRBD2 (6 bases). Germline CDR1 SQVTM, CDR2 ANQGSEA. The V and J ends lost 7 bases and 2 bases respectively, with 15 bases between them. There are 13 residues in the CDR3. CDR3 coding DNA: TGCAGCGCTCGGAGGGGCGAAGCCTACGAGCAGTACTTC. Amino acids: CSARRGEAYEQYF.

The chain employs TRBV5-1 and TRBJ2-7, with D possibly matching TRBD1 (6 bases). The CDR3 has 14 amino acids. Germline lookup yields CDR1 SGHRS and CDR2 YFSETQ. V lost 3 bases and J 6 bases, leaving 16 bases between the germline ends. CDR3 loop: CASSSVPGVGEQYF. DNA of the CDR3: TGCGCCAGCAGCTCCGTCCCAGGGGTTGGCGAGCAGTACTTC.

This clone was found once. The chain employs TRBV5-1 and TRBJ2-7, with TRBD1 matching over 8 bases. The CDR3 runs to 13 residues. The ends lost 0 bases at V and 6 bases at J; junction bases unmatched: 2. Germline V lookup: CDR1 SGHRS, CDR2 YFSETQ. CDR3 sequence: CASSLGTGREQYF. The CDR3 DNA sequence: TGCGCCAGCAGCTTGGGGACAGGGCGCGAGCAGTACTTC.

The chain is built from TRBV29-1 and TRBJ2-1, with D unresolved. Germline loops: CDR1 SQVTM, CDR2 ANQGSEA. The CDR3 contains 13 residues. Deletions cut 4 bases from V and 5 bases from J, with 12 bases between. Here the CDR3 reads CSVVPWAHNEQFF. The CDR3 DNA reads as TGCAGCGTTGTCCCATGGGCCCACAATGAGCAGTTCTTC.

The chain joins TRBV6-5 to TRBJ1-1; perhaps TRBD1 as D (6 bases). The V and J ends lost 4 bases and 6 bases respectively, with 15 bases between them. The CDR3 spans 14 residues. The germline V gene encodes CDR1 MNHEY and CDR2 SVGAGI. The CDR3 spells CASSFHRAGAEAFF. In DNA, the CDR3 is TGTGCCAGCAGTTTCCACAGGGCAGGGGCTGAAGCTTTCTTT.

The chain recombines TRBV18 with TRBJ2-2; 7 bases map to TRBD1. The CDR3 extends over 16 amino acids. V shed 6 bases and J 4 bases; nucleotides not matched to a gene: 11. The germline V gene has CDR1 KGHSH and CDR2 LQKENI. In DNA, the CDR3 is TGTGCCAGCTCCCCAATCCCCGGGACAGCCACCGGGGAGCTGTTTTTT. This sequence encodes CASSPIPGTATGELFF.

The rearrangement joins TRBV6-6 to TRBJ2-7; TRBD1 agrees at 8 bases. V gave up 7 bases and J gave up 2 bases; unmatched junction bases: 13. Germline lookup yields CDR1 MNHNY and CDR2 SVGAGI (reference sequence). This CDR3 has 16 amino acids. CDR3 sequence reads: CASTYDRTGLTYEQYF. CDR3 bases: TGTGCCAGCACCTACGACAGGACAGGGTTAACCTACGAGCAGTACTTC.

The CDR3 DNA sequence: TGTGCCAGTAGTATAGGACTAGCGGGAGGGAAAGAGACCCAGTACTTC. Translation: CASSIGLAGGKETQYF. The chain uses TRBV19 and TRBJ2-5; TRBD2 agrees at 14 bases. Germline CDR1 reads LNHDA; CDR2 reads SQIVND (reference sequence). V shed 1 base and J 3 bases; nucleotides not matched to a gene: 1. The length of the CDR3 is 16 residues.

This rearrangement joins TRBV5-4 to TRBJ2-3; 9 bases map to TRBD1. This CDR3 is 14 amino acids long. CDR1 is SGHNT, CDR2 YYREEE, per germline (reference sequence). The junction had 3 bases not matched to a gene; V was cut back by 3 bases and J by 4 bases. The CDR3 region is CASSYDRGSDTQYF. The CDR3 DNA sequence: TGTGCCAGCAGCTATGACAGGGGGTCAGATACGCAGTATTTT. The whole variable domain, remainder taken from reference TRBV5-4 and TRBJ2-3, is ETGVTQSPTHLIKTRGQQVTLRCSSQSGHNTVSWYQQALGQGPQFIFQYYREEENGRGNFPPRFSGLQFPNYSSELNVNALELDDSALYLCASSYDRGSDTQYFGPGTRLTVL.

The rearrangement links TRBV7-3 to TRBJ2-5, with 9 bases identical to TRBD1. Germline V lookup: CDR1 SGHTA, CDR2 FQGTGA. V shed 0 bases, J shed 4 bases, and the junction held 3 bases outside the gene matches. This CDR3 has 15 residues. The CDR3 protein is CASSLTGQGGETQYF. The CDR3 DNA follows: TGTGCCAGCAGCTTAACGGGACAGGGAGGAGAGACCCAGTACTTC.

This clone was observed a few times. The rearrangement uses TRBV20-1 and TRBJ1-1, with D unclear. V was cut by 3 bases and J by 3 bases, with 5 bases left in between. The CDR3 sequence is 11 residues long. CDR1 and CDR2 from the germline V gene are DFQATT and SNEGSKA (reference sequence). As DNA, the CDR3 is TGCAGTGCTAGGAGCTACACTGAAGCTTTCTTT. As protein: CSARSYTEAFF.

This clone was observed a handful of times. The rearrangement links TRBV28 to TRBJ2-7; no reliable D call. The CDR3 loop spans 13 amino acids. V was clipped by 2 bases and J by 3 bases, with 8 bases between them. The germline V gene has CDR1 MDHEN and CDR2 SYDVKM. CDR3 DNA sequence: TGTGCCAGCAGTTTAACCGTAGACTACGAGCAGTACTTC. This sequence encodes CASSLTVDYEQYF.

This clone has a single count. The chain recombines TRBV4-2 with TRBJ2-5, with unresolved D. Deletions cut 0 bases from V and 7 bases from J, with 9 bases between. This CDR3 comprises 13 residues. CDR1 is LGHNA, CDR2 YNFKEQ, per germline. The CDR3 spells CASSQDPVVTQYF. The CDR3 region has the DNA TGTGCCAGCAGCCAAGATCCGGTTGTGACCCAGTACTTC.

This chain joins TRBV29-1 and TRBJ1-2; the match to TRBD1 covers 9 bases. The V gene end was trimmed by 6 bases and the J gene end by 8 bases; junction bases not matched to a gene: 10. Germline V lookup: CDR1 SQVTM, CDR2 ANQGSEA. This CDR3 is 13 amino acids long. CDR3 DNA sequence: TGCAGCGTACCCGGGACAGGGTCGTCGGGCTACACCTTC. It yields the protein CSVPGTGSSGYTF.

V usage is TRBV7-3 and J usage is TRBJ2-1; 12 bases align to TRBD2. J was trimmed by 5 bases and V by 1 base; bases with no gene match: 3. This CDR3 region has 16 residues. The germline V gene has CDR1 SGHTA and CDR2 FQGTGA. CDR3 bases: TGTGCCAGCAGCTTAATCGGACTAGCGGGAAACAATGAGCAGTTCTTC. Residues: CASSLIGLAGNNEQFF.

This chain uses TRBV4-3 with TRBJ2-5, with unresolved D. V gave up 0 bases and J gave up 4 bases, with 12 bases separating them. There are 15 residues in the CDR3. The germline V gene has CDR1 LGHNA and CDR2 YSLEER. CDR3 protein: CASSQDLRFPETQYF. The DNA of the CDR3 is TGCGCCAGCAGCCAAGATCTAAGATTCCCAGAGACCCAGTACTTC.

The chain is built from TRBV13 and TRBJ2-7, with D possibly being TRBD1 (7 bases). The CDR3 consists of 15 residues. The germline CDR1 and CDR2 sequences are PRHDT and FYEKMQ (reference sequence). V was clipped by 6 bases and J by 2 bases, with 17 bases between them. The CDR3 sequence is CASRSRGAKPYEQYF. As DNA, the CDR3 is TGTGCCAGCAGGTCCAGGGGGGCGAAACCCTACGAGCAGTACTTC.

The V gene is TRBV19, the J gene TRBJ1-5; the D gene is possibly TRBD1 (5 bases). Per germline, CDR1 LNHDA and CDR2 SQIVND (reference sequence). V was pared by 7 bases and J by 4 bases, with 11 bases between. This CDR3 has 13 amino acids. CDR3 sequence: CASTTGLNQPQHF. CDR3 bases: TGTGCCAGTACAACAGGACTAAATCAGCCCCAGCATTTT.

This chain links TRBV6-1 with TRBJ2-7; 7 bases agree with TRBD2. The CDR3 is made up of 15 amino acids. Trimming at V came to 3 bases and at J to 2 bases, leaving 7 bases not matched to a gene. The germline V gene encodes CDR1 MNHNS and CDR2 SASEGT. DNA of the CDR3: TGTGCCAGCAGTGATGGGCGGGGGAAGGCCTACGAGCAGTACTTC. Translated, it gives CASSDGRGKAYEQYF.

This chain links TRBV6-4 with TRBJ1-5, with TRBD1 identical over 9 bases. The ends lost 0 bases at V and 7 bases at J; junction bases unmatched: 1. Germline V gives CDR1 MRHNA, CDR2 SNTAGT. The CDR3 spans 14 residues. The CDR3 loop reads CASSDSTGGQPQHF. CDR3 nucleotide sequence: TGTGCCAGCAGTGACTCGACAGGGGGGCAGCCCCAGCATTTT.

This clone occurred a few times. V gene TRBV27 combines with J gene TRBJ1-1, with D perhaps TRBD1 (6 bases). Per the germline V gene, CDR1 is MNHEY and CDR2 is SMNVEV (reference sequence). This CDR3 is built from 16 residues. Trimming took off 5 bases at V and 0 bases at J, with 16 bases between the two ends. DNA for the CDR3: TGTGCCAGCAGTCCCAACTCCGGACAGATGAACACTGAAGCTTTCTTT. It specifies CASSPNSGQMNTEAFF.